The 19 T cell receptor beta chains reported below all come from one sample, sequenced in a study of CD8 T cells in Susac syndrome. The RNA, roughly 0.5 to 1 ug, was put through reverse transcription using random hexamers. MiXCR was run by TCRdb on the immunoSEQ multiplex PCR reads, yielding one entry per CDR3 protein. The table records around 190,000 distinct CDR3 sequences, about 95% of them present only once. Sequencing input: CD4+ T cells from PBMCs. The receptors shown here come from a human donor in good health.

This chain links TRBV29-1 with TRBJ2-5; D is possibly TRBD2 (6 bases). This CDR3 region has 13 residues. Trimming left V 6 bases short and J 2 bases short, with 13 bases between. CDR1 and CDR2 from the germline V gene are SQVTM and ANQGSEA. The CDR3 coding sequence is TGCAGCGTCAGGTTCGGGGGTCAAGAGACCCAGTACTTC. Translation gives CSVRFGGQETQYF.

DNA for the CDR3: TGTGCCAGCAGTTATCCCTTATCTAGCGGGAGGACTAGCTCCTACGAGCAGTACTTC. Translation gives CASSYPLSSGRTSSYEQYF. The V call is TRBV28, the J call TRBJ2-7, with TRBD2 matching 11 bases. Germline V gene sequence: CDR1 MDHEN, CDR2 SYDVKM. V lost 4 bases and J lost 0; bases outside the gene matches: 14. This CDR3 comprises 19 residues.

This rearrangement joins TRBV29-1 to TRBJ2-1; a weak D match, TRBD1 (6 bases). CDR1 and CDR2 (germline): SQVTM, ANQGSEA. CDR3 size: 13 residues. The germline V and J ends were trimmed by 4 bases and 10 bases, with 17 bases remaining between them. CDR3 nucleotides: TGCAGCGTTGCAGACTACAGGGCTTTCGAGCAGTTCTTC. This encodes CSVADYRAFEQFF.

CDR3 sequence (DNA): TGTGCCTGGAGGCACGGTACCATGAACACTGAAGCTTTCTTT. This gives the protein CAWRHGTMNTEAFF. This chain links TRBV30 with TRBJ1-1, with unresolved D. The CDR3 has 14 amino acids. V shed 3 bases and J shed 0 bases, with 11 bases lying between them. CDR1 and CDR2 from the germline V gene are GTSNPN and SVGIG (reference sequence).

The J gene is TRBJ2-5, the V gene TRBV5-4, with no clear D. Germline assignment: CDR1 SGHNT and CDR2 YYREEE (reference sequence). CDR3 length: 13 residues. Trimming left V 2 bases short and J 5 bases short, with 10 bases between. This CDR3 is CASSFLVGETQYF. CDR3 nucleotide sequence: TGTGCCAGCAGCTTTTTAGTTGGGGAGACCCAGTACTTC.

The gene calls are TRBV28 and TRBJ2-2; TRBD1 matches 11 bases. V shed 6 bases and J 1 base; nucleotides not matched to a gene: 7. The CDR3 contains 17 residues. Per the germline V gene, CDR1 is MDHEN and CDR2 is SYDVKM. The CDR3: CASRDRGLGENTGELFF. DNA of the CDR3: TGTGCCAGCAGGGACAGGGGGCTCGGAGAGAACACCGGGGAGCTGTTTTTT.

The chain joins TRBV5-6 to TRBJ1-2; D is uncertain. This CDR3 spans 13 amino acids. Germline CDR1 SGHDT, CDR2 YYEEEE. V was trimmed by 5 bases and J by 2 bases, leaving 10 bases between them. This CDR3 reads CASSSAGNYGYTF. CDR3 coding DNA: TGTGCCAGCAGTTCAGCGGGCAACTATGGCTACACCTTC.

The chain joins TRBV20-1 to TRBJ2-7; 9 positions agree with TRBD2. The V gene's germline CDR1 is DFQATT and CDR2 SNEGSKA (reference sequence). V gave up 3 bases and J gave up 0 bases; unmatched junction bases: 6. This CDR3 spans 15 amino acids. CDR3 in amino acids: CSARVAGALSYEQYF. The CDR3, as DNA: TGCAGTGCTAGGGTAGCGGGAGCCCTCTCCTACGAGCAGTACTTC.

This clonotype was observed once. J is TRBJ2-1 and V is TRBV6-2 or TRBV6-3; D possibly corresponds to TRBD1 (5 bases). The CDR3 loop spans 15 amino acids. Trimming left V 6 bases short and J 2 bases short, with 14 bases between. Germline V lookup: CDR1 MNHEY, CDR2 SVGEGT. CDR3 in DNA: TGTGCCAGCAGGCGAACAGGAGACACCTACAATGAGCAGTTCTTC. Protein: CASRRTGDTYNEQFF.

V is TRBV14 and J is TRBJ1-1; D possibly corresponds to TRBD1 (6 bases). Germline V CDR1 and CDR2: SGHDN, FVKESK. V shed 1 base and J shed 10 bases, with 13 bases lying between them. This CDR3 has 13 residues. The CDR3 sequence is CASSQGRGVGAFF. Written as DNA, the CDR3 is TGTGCCAGCAGCCAAGGAAGGGGGGTCGGAGCTTTCTTT.

J is TRBJ2-2 and V is TRBV30; D gene uncertain. From germline, CDR1 is GTSNPN and CDR2 SVGIG (reference sequence). The CDR3 extends over 14 amino acids. With 4 bases removed from V and 4 bases from J, the gap between germline ends came to 13 bases. The CDR3 DNA is TGTGCCTGGAATGGTAGAAGAAGCACCGGGGAGCTGTTTTTT. It encodes CAWNGRRSTGELFF. The entire variable domain, with the rest obtained from reference TRBV30 and TRBJ2-2, is as follows: SQTIHQWPATLVQPVGSPLSLECTVEGTSNPNLYWYRQAAGRGLQLLFYSVGIGQISSEVPQNLSASRPQDRQFILSSKKLLLSDSGFYLCAWNGRRSTGELFFGEGSRLTVL.

This chain links TRBV5-6 with TRBJ2-7; the D gene is possibly TRBD1 (6 bases). Trimming removed 4 bases from V and 0 bases from J, with 14 bases in between. The CDR3 sequence is 15 residues long. Germline loops: CDR1 SGHDT, CDR2 YYEEEE. CDR3 DNA: TGTGCCAGCAGCCCTTTTGGGGGCTACTCCTACGAGCAGTACTTC. As protein: CASSPFGGYSYEQYF.

The chain carries TRBV24-1 and TRBJ2-3; D ambiguous. The CDR3 sequence is 11 residues long. Trimming removed 7 bases from V and 6 bases from J, with 7 bases in between. Per germline, CDR1 KGHDR and CDR2 SFDVKD. Here the CDR3 DNA reads TGTGCCACCAGCATCGGCGATACGCAGTATTTT. This sequence encodes CATSIGDTQYF.

The rearrangement uses TRBV19 and TRBJ2-1, with 10 positions matching TRBD2. The CDR3 consists of 16 residues. V lost 3 bases, J lost 4 bases, and 6 bases stayed unmatched. Germline-derived CDR1 and CDR2 are LNHDA and SQIVND (reference sequence). CDR3 bases: TGTGCCAGTAGTATCCGAGCGGGAGGGGGATACAATGAGCAGTTCTTC. As protein: CASSIRAGGGYNEQFF.

V gene TRBV29-1 combines with J gene TRBJ2-7; 7 positions agree with TRBD2. The CDR3 is made up of 14 amino acids. Germline trimming cut 6 bases from V and 5 bases from J; bases unmatched to any gene: 13. The germline V gene has CDR1 SQVTM and CDR2 ANQGSEA. This chain's CDR3 is CSVTSRGGLNEQYF. CDR3 sequence (DNA): TGCAGCGTCACAAGCCGGGGAGGGTTGAACGAGCAGTACTTC.

The chain carries TRBV14 and TRBJ2-5; D is ambiguous. Trimming cost V 4 bases and J 3 bases, with 12 bases left between them. The germline V gene encodes CDR1 SGHDN and CDR2 FVKESK. This CDR3 is 14 amino acids long. The CDR3 region has the DNA TGTGCCAGCAGCCGTGGGTCGGTCAAAGAGACCCAGTACTTC. It is translated as CASSRGSVKETQYF.

The CDR3 here is CASSHPETGAYEQYF. The CDR3 DNA follows: TGTGCCAGCAGCCACCCGGAGACAGGGGCCTACGAGCAGTACTTC. V and J are TRBV11-2 and TRBJ2-7, with 8 bases identical to TRBD1. V trimming: 5 bases; J trimming: 2 bases; junction bases outside the gene matches: 8. Germline V CDR1 and CDR2: SGHAT, FQNNGV. This CDR3 spans 15 amino acids.

The sample holds a few counts of this clonotype. This sequence joins TRBV5-6 and TRBJ1-1; unclear D gene. CDR3 length equals 11 residues. From germline, CDR1 is SGHDT and CDR2 YYEEEE. V dropped 2 bases and J dropped 2 bases, with 1 base sitting between them. DNA of the CDR3: TGTGCCAGCAGCTTTAACACTGAAGCTTTCTTT. It encodes CASSFNTEAFF.

The chain joins TRBV27 to TRBJ1-5; 10 bases are shared with TRBD1. The germline V gene has CDR1 MNHEY and CDR2 SMNVEV (reference sequence). This CDR3 is built from 16 residues. V lost 2 bases to trimming and J lost 5 bases; unmatched junction nucleotides: 6. The CDR3 here is CASSLKADRGYQPQHF. The DNA of the CDR3 is TGTGCCAGCAGTTTAAAGGCGGACAGGGGGTATCAGCCCCAGCATTTT.